A selection of T cell receptor beta chains follows, all from one sample in a study of blood T cell repertoires in COVID-19. Some clones are missing from TCRdb's copy, which holds only in-frame ones; the method was immunoSEQ multiplex PCR. The data show 300,000 to 400,000 clones, with more than 70% seen just once and under 2% held by the top ten. Specimen: peripheral blood. The origin of the receptors is a woman younger than 45 with COVID-19, enrolled during active disease. Both conserved end residues are trimmed from each CDR3. The size field is filled for only some rows; it gives once, few, many or a size class.

v_call | clone_size | cdr3_aa
TRBV12-3/TRBV12-4 | . | ASSFGEGQPQH
TRBV7-8 | . | ASSARSGGRYNEQF
TRBV2 | . | ASVRGAEAF
TRBV5-1 | . | ASSKDRGGYTEAF
TRBV28 | . | ASRSGGSYNEQF
TRBV6-5 | . | ASSYPTENTEAF
TRBV19 | . | ASSTTVGETQY
TRBV2 | . | ASSAQGNLGEKLF
TRBV2 | . | ASKASGVETQY
TRBV28 | . | ASSSLRQSTNEKLF
TRBV30 | once | AWTLGTGGYEQY
TRBV6-5 | . | ASSSTRGGYT
TRBV5-5 | . | ASSWGLAGNVDEQF
TRBV6-5 | . | ASSYSSGLPPNEQF
TRBV10-2 | . | ASSGRRTQETQY
TRBV5-1 | . | ASRSQVQSPLH
TRBV7-9 | . | AIGGAGSSGNTIY
TRBV5-5 | . | ASSYNRGHEQY
TRBV7-9 | . | ASSLDSVAEAF
TRBV19 | . | ASSIAPRDISSYGYT
TRBV4-1 | . | ASSRQGWDTEAF
TRBV3-1/TRBV3-2 | . | ASSLDIGVNSGNTIY
TRBV3-1/TRBV3-2 | . | ASSPSNGGTGYT
TRBV4-1 | . | ASSRRDRSWDEQY